The T cell receptor (beta chain) under discussion was sequenced for a study of cytomegalovirus exposure and HLA in healthy donors. Study observations and caveats: Most CMV-associated TCR beta chains were later found to appear HLA-restricted.

Researchers ran the PCR with 60 Vbeta and 13 Jbeta primers. Libraries were prepared by immunoSEQ multiplex PCR; TCRdb keeps only in-frame clonotypes and omits some of them. The table records about 180,000 clones, about three quarters of them present only once. A note on this clone: The antigen is undetermined.

V lost 8 bases, J lost 9 bases, and 13 bases stayed unmatched. The CDR3 extends over 15 amino acids. CDR1 MGHRA and CDR2 YSYEKL come from the germline V gene. J is TRBJ2-2 and V is TRBV4-1, with TRBD2 matching 9 bases. The specimen sequenced was PBMCs. The sequence came from a man in his forties in good health and CMV-seronegative. The CDR3 here is CASRGAGGGTRELFF. The CDR3 nucleotides read TGCGCCAGCCGAGGGGCGGGAGGGGGTACGCGGGAGCTGTTTTTT.